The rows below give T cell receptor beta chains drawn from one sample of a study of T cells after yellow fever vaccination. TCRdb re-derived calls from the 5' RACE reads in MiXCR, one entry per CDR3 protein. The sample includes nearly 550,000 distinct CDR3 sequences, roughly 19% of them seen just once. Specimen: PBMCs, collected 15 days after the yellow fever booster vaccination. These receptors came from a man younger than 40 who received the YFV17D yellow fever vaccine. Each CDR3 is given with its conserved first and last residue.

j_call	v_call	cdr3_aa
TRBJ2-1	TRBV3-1	CASSFSHNEQFF
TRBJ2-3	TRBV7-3	CASSSSGVTDTQYF
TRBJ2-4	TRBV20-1	CSARDSRRTRSLLHIQYF
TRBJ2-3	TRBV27	CASASGVSWATDTQYF
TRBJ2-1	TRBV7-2	CASSLTGTGANEQFF
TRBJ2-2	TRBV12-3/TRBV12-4	CASGQRAGRTGELFF
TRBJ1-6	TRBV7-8	CASSPGTVDSPLHF
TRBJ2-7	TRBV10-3	CAITSGNSYEQYF
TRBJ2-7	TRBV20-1	CSASDRDPFEQYF
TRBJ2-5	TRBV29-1	CSVELQLQETQYF
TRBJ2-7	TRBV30	CAWGKGGASYEQYF
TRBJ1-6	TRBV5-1	CASSLAQFRSEVHSVDSPLHF
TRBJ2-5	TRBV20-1	CSATDYIETQYF
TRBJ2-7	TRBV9	CASSKGGNPYEQYF
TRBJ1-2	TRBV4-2	CASRDTQAPYGYTF
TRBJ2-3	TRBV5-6	CASSYYRNPSTDTQYF
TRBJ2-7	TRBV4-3	CASSQDTQGQGAYEQYF
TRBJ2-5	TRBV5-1	CASSGRTGTKVETQYF
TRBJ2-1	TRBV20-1	CSAATGNGMNEQFF
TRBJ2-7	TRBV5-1	CASSFASGSTGANEQYF
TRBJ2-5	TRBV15	CATSRALGQKETQYF
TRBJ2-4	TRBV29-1	CSVAGGQLAKNIQYF
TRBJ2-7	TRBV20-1	CSASRPGLDYEQYF
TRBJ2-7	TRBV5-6	CASSLLDSVQYF
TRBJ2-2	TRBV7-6	CASTGQGASGELFF
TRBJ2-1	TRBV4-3	CASSHGTGGGEQFF
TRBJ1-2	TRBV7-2	CASSAGTGGGYTF
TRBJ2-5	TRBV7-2	CASSLFGDRVETQYF
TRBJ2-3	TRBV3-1	CASSQDLGGQYF
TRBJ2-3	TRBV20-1	CSARGLEGYRATDTQYF
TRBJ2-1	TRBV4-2	CASSQDRARDYSYNEQFF
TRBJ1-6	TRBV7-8	CASSLGGTELNSPLHF
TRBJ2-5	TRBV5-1	CASSLATSGRAYQETQYF
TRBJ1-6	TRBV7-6	CASSLRDGNSPLHF
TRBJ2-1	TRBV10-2	CASKTTSGREYNEQFF
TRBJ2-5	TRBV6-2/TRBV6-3	CASSYGLAGPLKHPSQIRGTQYF
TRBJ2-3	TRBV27	CASSLKAGFGNTQYF
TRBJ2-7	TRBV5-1	CASSPRTGSEQYF
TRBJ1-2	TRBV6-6	CASTLGQNYGYTF
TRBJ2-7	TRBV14	CASSRSGTSVYEQYF
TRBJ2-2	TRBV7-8	CASSLRGPGELFF
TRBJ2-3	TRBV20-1	CSVRGTDTQYF
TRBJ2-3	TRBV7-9	CASTWLLAGSTDTQYF
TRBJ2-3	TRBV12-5	CASGPRGGQGPQYF
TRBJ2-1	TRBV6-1	CASSLMGETSGGHNEQFF
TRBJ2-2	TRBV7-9	CASSPRGTGVPGELFF
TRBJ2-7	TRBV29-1	CSVAQGAWSEQYF
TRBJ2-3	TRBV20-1	CSVSFGTSGYSDTQYF
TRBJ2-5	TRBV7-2	CASSSRRQETQYF
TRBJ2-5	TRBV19	CASSQYMGSGETQYF
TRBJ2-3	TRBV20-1	CSAQLSTDTQYF
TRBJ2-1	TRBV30	CAWSASGGYNEQFF
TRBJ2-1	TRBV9	CASSGRGSLAGGRGNEQFF
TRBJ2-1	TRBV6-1	CASSRGQPYNEQFF
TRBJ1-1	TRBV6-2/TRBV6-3	CASSYSQRDLTEAFF
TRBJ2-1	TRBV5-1	CASSLDLTEQFF
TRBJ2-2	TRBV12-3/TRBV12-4	CASSLRVPGELFF